The next 18 T cell receptor beta chains were all read from a single sample in a study of shared clonotypes between healthy human individuals. Sequencing was performed with immunoSEQ multiplex PCR; in TCRdb, only in-frame clones are kept and a portion is missing. The table has about 2.3 million clones, about nine tenths seen once. Specimen: naive CD4+ T cells from PBMCs. Subset meaning: CD45RA+ positively selected. All receptors derive from a man aged 18 to 30 in good health. Some clones in this sample may be carry-over from other donors' samples.

V gene TRBV27 combines with J gene TRBJ2-1, with 10 bases fitting TRBD1. Germline assignment: CDR1 MNHEY and CDR2 SMNVEV (reference sequence). The J segment lost 7 bases and the V segment lost 7 bases, leaving 13 bases of the junction unmatched. There are 16 residues in the CDR3. Here the CDR3 DNA reads TGTGCCAGCACTCGAGACAGGGGGCTCGGATGGAATGAGCAGTTCTTC. Its translation is CASTRDRGLGWNEQFF.

This clone appeared once. The V and J genes are TRBV2 and TRBJ2-1, with a tentative D call TRBD2 (5 bases). The V gene lost 4 bases and the J gene lost 14 bases, with 12 bases spanning the gap. The CDR3 totals 11 residues. Germline V gives CDR1 SNHLY, CDR2 FYNNEI. CDR3 sequence (DNA): TGTGCCAGCAGTGGGGAGTTCCTTAAGTTCTTC. Amino acids: CASSGEFLKFF.

J is TRBJ2-5 and V is TRBV5-4; 9 bases agree with TRBD2. This CDR3 spans 13 amino acids. With V trimmed by 1 base and J by 7 bases, 2 bases remained unmatched. The germline V gene has CDR1 SGHNT and CDR2 YYREEE (reference sequence). This CDR3 is CASSLTLAGTQYF. As DNA, the CDR3 is TGTGCCAGCAGCTTGACACTAGCGGGGACCCAGTACTTC.

The genes are TRBV2 and TRBJ1-1; D unresolved. Trimming took 8 bases from V and 8 from J, leaving 12 bases between them. The CDR3 sequence is 11 residues long. Germline CDR1 SNHLY, CDR2 FYNNEI. The CDR3 region has the DNA TGTGCCAGCCGGAACCGGGGAGAAGCTTTCTTT. Translating it yields CASRNRGEAFF.

The gene calls are TRBV7-2 and TRBJ2-3; 9 nucleotides agree with TRBD2. Germline CDR1 reads SGHTA; CDR2 reads FQGNSA. The CDR3 covers 18 residues. V dropped 4 bases and J dropped 1; count of bases not matched to a gene: 12. In nucleotides, the CDR3 is TGTGCCAGCAGCTCCCCGGGACTAGCACCTCTACGCACAGATACGCAGTATTTT. This codes for CASSSPGLAPLRTDTQYF.

This clone was seen once. The V and J genes are TRBV11-2 and TRBJ2-1; D call uncertain. This CDR3 contains 14 residues. CDR1 and CDR2 from the germline V gene are SGHAT and FQNNGV. Trimming shortened V by 1 base and J by 5 bases, and 9 bases separated the two germline ends. The CDR3 reads CASSLVPNDNEQFF. In nucleotides, the CDR3 is TGTGCCAGCAGCTTAGTTCCCAACGACAATGAGCAGTTCTTC.

V and J are TRBV2 and TRBJ2-1, with D tentatively TRBD2 (5 bases). Germline V CDR1 and CDR2: SNHLY, FYNNEI. V was clipped by 2 bases and J by 6 bases, with 11 bases between them. The CDR3 sequence is 14 residues long. The CDR3 region has the DNA TGTGCCAGCAGTGAACCCGCGGGTAGCAATGAGCAGTTCTTC. The encoded protein is CASSEPAGSNEQFF.

This sequence joins TRBV29-1 and TRBJ2-2; TRBD1 aligns across 7 bases. The CDR3 contains 14 residues. Per the germline V gene, CDR1 is SQVTM and CDR2 is ANQGSEA. J was trimmed by 6 bases and V by 7 bases; bases with no gene match: 11. The CDR3 DNA reads as TGCAGCGCTGGGGTCTCCCAGGGGGCCGGGGAGCTGTTTTTT. Encoded protein: CSAGVSQGAGELFF.

The chain couples TRBV19 to TRBJ2-3, with a possible D match to TRBD2 (5 bases). The CDR3 has 15 amino acids. The V gene lost 7 bases and the J gene lost 1 base, with 15 bases spanning the gap. Germline V lookup: CDR1 LNHDA, CDR2 SQIVND (reference sequence). CDR3 sequence: CASKGPAVGTDTQYF. Here the CDR3 DNA reads TGTGCCAGTAAAGGGCCAGCGGTAGGCACAGATACGCAGTATTTT. The full variable domain, with the rest looked up from reference TRBV19 and TRBJ2-3, is DGGITQSPKYLFRKEGQNVTLSCEQNLNHDAMYWYRQDPGQGLRLIYYSQIVNDFQKGDIAEGYSVSREKKESFPLTVTSAQKNPTAFYLCASKGPAVGTDTQYFGPGTRLTVL.

The gene calls are TRBV2 and TRBJ1-3, with TRBD1 identical over 7 bases. Germline loops: CDR1 SNHLY, CDR2 FYNNEI. Germline trimming cut 3 bases from V and 2 bases from J; bases unmatched to any gene: 1. This CDR3 comprises 14 residues. CDR3 region: CASSDTGAGNTIYF. The CDR3 coding sequence is TGTGCCAGCAGTGACACAGGGGCTGGAAACACCATATATTTT.

The CDR3 DNA reads as TGCGCCAGCAGCCGAGGCGGGGATAGTATCTACGAGCAGTACTTC. It encodes CASSRGGDSIYEQYF. This chain links TRBV4-1 with TRBJ2-7, with D tentatively TRBD2 (6 bases). Germline CDR1 and CDR2: MGHRA and YSYEKL. This CDR3 spans 15 amino acids. V was clipped by 4 bases and J by 3 bases, with 16 bases between them.

As for this clone: Other nucleotide sequences in the sample specify the same CDR3. The chain is built from TRBV6-1 and TRBJ2-7, with 14 bases matching TRBD2. V shed 4 bases and J 3 bases; nucleotides not matched to a gene: 2. The germline V gene encodes CDR1 MNHNS and CDR2 SASEGT. There are 15 residues in the CDR3. CDR3 sequence (DNA): TGTGCCAGCAGTGGGGGACTAGCGGGGGACTACGAGCAGTACTTC. It specifies CASSGGLAGDYEQYF.

The chain couples TRBV5-1 to TRBJ2-7; the D gene is possibly TRBD2 (5 bases). V lost 0 bases and J 3 bases, leaving 13 bases between the germline ends. Germline lookup yields CDR1 SGHRS and CDR2 YFSETQ. The length of the CDR3 is 15 residues. The CDR3 spells CASSLDRTGGYEQYF. CDR3 nucleotide sequence: TGCGCCAGCAGCTTGGACCGTACTGGAGGCTACGAGCAGTACTTC.

The chain employs TRBV6-6 and TRBJ2-7, with TRBD2 identical over 7 bases. The CDR3 is 15 residues long. The V and J ends lost 0 bases and 5 bases, in that order; junction bases with no gene match: 7. Looked up from germline, CDR1 is MNHNY and CDR2 is SVGAGI (reference sequence). CDR3: CASSYSRGSQNEQYF. CDR3 DNA: TGTGCCAGCAGTTACTCACGCGGGAGCCAGAACGAGCAGTACTTC.

As DNA, the CDR3 is TGTGCCAGTTTAAGACAGGGGCCAAGCTCTGGGGCCAACGTCCTGACTTTC. Protein: CASLRQGPSSGANVLTF. This chain links TRBV5-4 with TRBJ2-6; 8 bases agree with TRBD1. The germline V gene has CDR1 SGHNT and CDR2 YYREEE (reference sequence). CDR3 size: 17 residues. J was trimmed by 0 bases and V by 8 bases; bases with no gene match: 10. The full variable domain, with the rest looked up from reference TRBV5-4 and TRBJ2-6, is ETGVTQSPTHLIKTRGQQVTLRCSSQSGHNTVSWYQQALGQGPQFIFQYYREEENGRGNFPPRFSGLQFPNYSSELNVNALELDDSALYLCASLRQGPSSGANVLTFGAGSRLTVL.

V gene TRBV6-5 combines with J gene TRBJ2-7, with D perhaps assigned TRBD1 or TRBD2 (5 bases each). CDR3 size: 16 residues. V shed 0 bases and J shed 0 bases, with 12 bases lying between them. Germline V CDR1 and CDR2: MNHEY, SVGAGI. CDR3 residues: CASSYSPPGTSYEQYF. In nucleotides, the CDR3 is TGTGCCAGCAGTTACTCGCCACCTGGGACCTCCTACGAGCAGTACTTC.

With regard to this clone: The same CDR3 can be traced to other DNA sequences in this sample. The genes are TRBV5-1 and TRBJ2-3, with a tentative D call TRBD2 (6 bases). V lost 0 bases and J lost 0, with 11 bases in between. The length of the CDR3 is 16 residues. CDR1 SGHRS and CDR2 YFSETQ come from the germline V gene. The CDR3 is CASSLVGTASTDTQYF. The CDR3 region has the DNA TGCGCCAGCAGCTTGGTCGGGACTGCTAGCACAGATACGCAGTATTTT.

J is TRBJ2-7 and V is TRBV2; the D gene is possibly TRBD2 (6 bases). Germline-derived CDR1 and CDR2 are SNHLY and FYNNEI. V lost 4 bases and J 2 bases, leaving 12 bases between the germline ends. CDR3 length: 14 amino acids. The CDR3: CASSAGGVTYEQYF. In nucleotides, the CDR3 is TGTGCCAGCAGTGCTGGCGGGGTGACCTACGAGCAGTACTTC.